This T cell receptor beta chain was identified in a study of T cell responses to AZD1222 COVID-19 vaccine. With respect to this clone: What it binds is not known.

General study findings and limits: White British donors predominated, females outnumbered males, and clonal diversity was possibly underestimated.

The CDR3 totals 16 residues. Per the germline V gene, CDR1 is SNHLY and CDR2 is FYNNEI. V was clipped by 4 bases and J by 0 bases, with 13 bases between them. Libraries were prepared by immunoSEQ multiplex PCR; TCRdb keeps only in-frame clonotypes and omits some of them. The sample lists some 110,000 clones; roughly 88% were seen once. The chain carries TRBV2 and TRBJ2-4; possibly TRBD1 or TRBD2 for D (5 bases each). Here the sequenced sample was peripheral blood, taken on day 0 of AZD1222 vaccination. This clonotype was sampled from an adult in good health. CDR3 bases: TGTGCCAGCAGTGGGGGGATAACTCTAGCCAAAAACATTCAGTACTTC. It translates to CASSGGITLAKNIQYF. Full variable domain (outside the CDR3, taken from reference TRBV2 and TRBJ2-4): EPEVTQTPSHQVTQMGQEVILRCVPISNHLYFYWYRQILGQKVEFLVSFYNNEISEKSEIFDDQFSVERPDGSNFTLKIRSTKLEDSAMYFCASSGGITLAKNIQYFGAGTRLSVL.